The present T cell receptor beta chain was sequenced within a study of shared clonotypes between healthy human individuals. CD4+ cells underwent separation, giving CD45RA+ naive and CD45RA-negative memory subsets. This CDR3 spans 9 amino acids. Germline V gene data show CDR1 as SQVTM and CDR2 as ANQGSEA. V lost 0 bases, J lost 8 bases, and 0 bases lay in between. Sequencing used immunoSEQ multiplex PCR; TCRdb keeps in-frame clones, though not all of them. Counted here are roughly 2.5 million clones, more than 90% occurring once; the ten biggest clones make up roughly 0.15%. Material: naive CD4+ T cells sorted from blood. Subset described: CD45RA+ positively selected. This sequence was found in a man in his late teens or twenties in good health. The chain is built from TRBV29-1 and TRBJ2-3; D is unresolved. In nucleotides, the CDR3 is TGCAGCGTTGAAGATACGCAGTATTTT. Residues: CSVEDTQYF.